The 5 T cell receptor beta chains below were found in one sample sequenced in a study of CD8 T cells in Susac syndrome. After extraction with the RNeasy kit, roughly 0.5 to 1 ug of the RNA was reverse transcribed using random hexamers. TCRdb analysed the immunoSEQ multiplex PCR reads with MiXCR anew, one entry per CDR3 protein. The sample comprises roughly 120,000 distinct CDR3 sequences, 94% of which are singletons, and 0.095% to 0.15% rests with the top ten. Sequencing was done on a sample of CD4+ T cells from PBMCs. Receptor source: a human donor with multiple sclerosis.

The chain combines TRBV9 with TRBJ1-2; D not certain. The ends were cut back, 5 bases at V and 4 bases at J, with 15 bases in the middle. Germline loops: CDR1 SGDLS, CDR2 YYNGEE. CDR3 length: 14 amino acids. The chain's CDR3 is CASSSSGPFYGYTF. The CDR3 DNA sequence: TGTGCCAGCAGTTCCTCCGGGCCCTTCTATGGCTACACCTTC. Complete variable domain (other parts from reference TRBV9 and TRBJ1-2): DSGVTQTPKHLITATGQRVTLRCSPRSGDLSVYWYQQSLDQGLQFLIQYYNGEERAKGNILERFSAQQFPDLHSELNLSSLELGDSALYFCASSSSGPFYGYTFGSGTRLTVV.

V is TRBV4-2 and J is TRBJ2-2, with D tentatively TRBD2 (7 bases). The V end was cut by 1 base, the J end by 4 bases, with 16 bases between. CDR1 is LGHNA, CDR2 YNFKEQ, per germline. CDR3 size: 17 residues. The CDR3 is CASSQVWGGARTGELFF. Written as DNA, the CDR3 is TGTGCCAGCAGCCAAGTCTGGGGGGGGGCCCGCACCGGGGAGCTGTTTTTT.

J is TRBJ2-5 and V is TRBV5-4; 10 bases are a match to TRBD2. This CDR3 is built from 16 residues. Trimming at V came to 3 bases and at J to 4 bases, leaving 9 bases not matched to a gene. Germline V lookup: CDR1 SGHNT, CDR2 YYREEE (reference sequence). The CDR3 loop is CASSWDSGGAGETQYF. The CDR3 DNA is TGTGCCAGCAGCTGGGACAGCGGGGGGGCCGGAGAGACCCAGTACTTC.

This clonotype was counted a few times. The chain has TRBV7-2 and TRBJ2-7; no firm D call. Germline-derived CDR1 and CDR2 are SGHTA and FQGNSA. The CDR3 runs to 14 residues. V lost 3 bases, J lost 6 bases, and 15 bases lay in between. Here the CDR3 DNA reads TGTGCCAGCAGCTTCGAAGTTTCTCGTGGCGAGCAGTACTTC. This encodes CASSFEVSRGEQYF.

J is TRBJ2-5 and V is TRBV7-3; D assignment may be TRBD1 or TRBD2 (7 bases each). CDR1 SGHTA and CDR2 FQGTGA come from the germline V gene. This CDR3 is built from 17 residues. V lost 0 bases, J lost 0 bases, and 14 bases lay in between. The CDR3 here is CASSLTAQGGYQETQYF. The CDR3 DNA follows: TGTGCCAGCAGCTTAACGGCGCAGGGGGGGTACCAAGAGACCCAGTACTTC.